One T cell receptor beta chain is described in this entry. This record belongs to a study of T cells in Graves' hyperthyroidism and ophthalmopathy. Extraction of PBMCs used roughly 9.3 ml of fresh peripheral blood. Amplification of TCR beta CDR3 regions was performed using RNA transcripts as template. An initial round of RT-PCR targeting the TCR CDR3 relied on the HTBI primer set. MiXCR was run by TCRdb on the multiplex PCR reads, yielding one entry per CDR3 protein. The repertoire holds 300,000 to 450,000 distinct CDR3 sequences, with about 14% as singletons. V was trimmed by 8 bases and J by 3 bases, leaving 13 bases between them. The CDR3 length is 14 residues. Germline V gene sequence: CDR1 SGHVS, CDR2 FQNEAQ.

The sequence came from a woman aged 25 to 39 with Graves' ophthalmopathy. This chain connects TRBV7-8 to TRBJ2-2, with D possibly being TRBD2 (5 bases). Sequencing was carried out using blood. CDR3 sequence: CASQAGIHTGELFF. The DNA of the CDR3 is TGTGCCAGCCAGGCCGGGATTCACACCGGGGAGCTGTTTTTT.